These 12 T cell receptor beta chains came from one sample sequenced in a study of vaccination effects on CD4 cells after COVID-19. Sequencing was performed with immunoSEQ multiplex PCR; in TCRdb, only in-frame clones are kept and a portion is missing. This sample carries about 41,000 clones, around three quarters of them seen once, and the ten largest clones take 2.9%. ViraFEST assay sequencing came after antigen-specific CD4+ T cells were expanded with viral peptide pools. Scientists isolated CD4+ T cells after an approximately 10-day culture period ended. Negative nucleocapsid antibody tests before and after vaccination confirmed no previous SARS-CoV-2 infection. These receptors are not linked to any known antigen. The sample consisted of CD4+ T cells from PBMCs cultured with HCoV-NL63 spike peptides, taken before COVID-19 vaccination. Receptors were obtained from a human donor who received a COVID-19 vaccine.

Here the CDR3 reads CASSIPGRILMNTEAFF. The CDR3 DNA sequence: TGTGCCAGTAGTATACCCGGACGGATTCTAATGAACACTGAAGCTTTCTTT. This sequence joins TRBV19 and TRBJ1-1, with no clear D. This CDR3 is 17 amino acids long. Germline CDR1 is LNHDA and CDR2 is SQIVND (reference sequence). Trimming took 2 bases from V and 0 from J, leaving 16 bases between them.

The CDR3 sequence: CASSHLGGRNEQFF. In DNA form, the CDR3 reads TGCGCCAGCAGCCATTTAGGAGGGCGGAATGAGCAGTTCTTC. The chain links TRBV4-1 to TRBJ2-1; maybe TRBD2 (6 bases). CDR1 and CDR2 (germline): MGHRA, YSYEKL. This CDR3 has 14 amino acids. Trimming left V 3 bases short and J 7 bases short, with 13 bases between.

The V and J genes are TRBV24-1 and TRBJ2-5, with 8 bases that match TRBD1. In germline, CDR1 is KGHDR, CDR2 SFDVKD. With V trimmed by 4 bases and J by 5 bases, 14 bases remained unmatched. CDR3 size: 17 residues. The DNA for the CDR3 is TGTGCCACCAGTGAAACCTCAGGACAGGGTCTTTGGGAGACCCAGTACTTC. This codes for CATSETSGQGLWETQYF.

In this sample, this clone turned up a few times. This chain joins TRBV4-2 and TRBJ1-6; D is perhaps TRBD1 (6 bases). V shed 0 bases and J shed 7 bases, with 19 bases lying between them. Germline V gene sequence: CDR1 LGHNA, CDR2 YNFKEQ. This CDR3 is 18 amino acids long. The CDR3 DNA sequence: TGTGCCAGCAGCCAAGATACGGCAGGGGTTAAGTACAATTCACCCCTCCACTTT. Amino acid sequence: CASSQDTAGVKYNSPLHF.

CDR3 in DNA: TGTGCCAGCAGCTTAACGCTCGGGGGGGCCGCAGATACGCAGTATTTT. It is translated as CASSLTLGGAADTQYF. The chain recombines TRBV7-3 with TRBJ2-3; TRBD2 matches 8 bases. Germline CDR1 SGHTA, CDR2 FQGTGA. J was trimmed by 4 bases and V by 0 bases; bases with no gene match: 6. The CDR3 has 16 amino acids.

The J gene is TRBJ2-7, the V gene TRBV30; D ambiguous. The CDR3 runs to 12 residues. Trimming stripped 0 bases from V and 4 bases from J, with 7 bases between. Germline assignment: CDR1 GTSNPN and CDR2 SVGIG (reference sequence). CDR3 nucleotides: TGTGCCTGGAGTGTACAAGGTTACGAGCAGTACGTC. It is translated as CAWSVQGYEQYV.

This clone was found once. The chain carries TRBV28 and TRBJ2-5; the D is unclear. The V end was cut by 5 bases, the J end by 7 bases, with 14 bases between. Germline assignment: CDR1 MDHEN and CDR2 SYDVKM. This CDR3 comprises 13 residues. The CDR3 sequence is CASSPTGPGTQYF. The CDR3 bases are TGTGCCAGCAGTCCAACGGGTCCGGGGACCCAGTACTTC. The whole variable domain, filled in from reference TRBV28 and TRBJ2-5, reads DVKVTQSSRYLVKRTGEKVFLECVQDMDHENMFWYRQDPGLGLRLIYFSYDVKMKEKGDIPEGYSVSREKKERFSLILESASTNQTSMYLCASSPTGPGTQYFGPGTRLLVL.

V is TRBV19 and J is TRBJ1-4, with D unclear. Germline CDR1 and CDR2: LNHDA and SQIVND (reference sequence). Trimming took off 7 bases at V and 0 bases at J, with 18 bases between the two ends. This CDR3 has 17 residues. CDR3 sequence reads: CASTPGSPLATNEKLFF. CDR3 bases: TGTGCCAGTACCCCTGGCAGCCCCCTCGCAACTAATGAAAAACTGTTTTTT.

CDR3 loop: CATSDLPGQGQETQYF. CDR3 coding DNA: TGTGCCACCAGTGATCTGCCGGGACAGGGGCAAGAGACCCAGTACTTC. This rearrangement joins TRBV24-1 to TRBJ2-5; 10 positions agree with TRBD1. The CDR3 loop spans 16 amino acids. Germline-derived CDR1 and CDR2 are KGHDR and SFDVKD. With 3 bases clipped from V and 2 bases from J, the junction kept 5 bases outside the gene matches.

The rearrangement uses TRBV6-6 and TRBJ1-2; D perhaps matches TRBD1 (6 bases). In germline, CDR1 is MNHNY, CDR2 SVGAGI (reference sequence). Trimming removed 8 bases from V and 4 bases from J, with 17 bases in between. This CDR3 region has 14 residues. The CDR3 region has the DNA TGTGCCAGCGCCCTCGGAGGAGGGGGCTATGGCTACACCTTC. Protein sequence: CASALGGGGYGYTF.

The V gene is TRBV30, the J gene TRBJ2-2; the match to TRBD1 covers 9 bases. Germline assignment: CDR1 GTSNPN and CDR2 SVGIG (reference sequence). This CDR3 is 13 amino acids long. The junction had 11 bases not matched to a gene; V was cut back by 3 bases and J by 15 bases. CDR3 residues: CAWRGTGIWRMFF. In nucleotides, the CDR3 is TGTGCCTGGAGGGGGACAGGGATTTGGAGGATGTTTTTT. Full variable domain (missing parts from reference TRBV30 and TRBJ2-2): SQTIHQWPATLVQPVGSPLSLECTVEGTSNPNLYWYRQAAGRGLQLLFYSVGIGQISSEVPQNLSASRPQDRQFILSSKKLLLSDSGFYLCAWRGTGIWRMFFGEGSRLTVL.

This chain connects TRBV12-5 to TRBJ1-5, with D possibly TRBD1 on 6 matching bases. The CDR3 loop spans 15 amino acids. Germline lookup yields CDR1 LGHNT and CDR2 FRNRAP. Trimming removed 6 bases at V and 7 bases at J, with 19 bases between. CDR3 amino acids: CASGPLSGELQPQHF. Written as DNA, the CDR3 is TGTGCTAGTGGCCCTCTATCAGGGGAACTCCAGCCCCAGCATTTT.